The clone carrying this T cell receptor (gamma chain) was found many times. This DNA's translation differs at residue 11 from TCRdb's protein, which comes from a much larger clone; a read error is likely, and the protein shown is translated from the DNA. TCRdb called clones anew from the multiplex PCR reads with CATT. The repertoire holds tens of thousands of gamma-chain clones, with about 1.5% as singletons. The data stem from a study of γδ T cells in repeated Plasmodium falciparum infection. Overall study context: Donors were malaria-exposed Malian children or age- and gender-matched Australian children.

Germline CDR1 is GITISATS and CDR2 is ISYDGTV (reference sequence). The CDR3 contains 15 residues. Vgamma9/Vdelta2+ and Vdelta2-negative gammadelta T cells were flow-sorted from PBMC for bulk sequencing. The sequenced material came from gamma-delta T cells from blood. This chain connects TRGV9 to TRGJ1 or TRGJ2. This sequence was found in a pool of human donors (malaria-infected and uninfected, not separated). CDR3 loop: CALWEASLPYHKKLF. The CDR3 DNA follows: TGTGCCTTGTGGGAGGCAAGCCTCCCTTATCATAAGAAACTCTTT.